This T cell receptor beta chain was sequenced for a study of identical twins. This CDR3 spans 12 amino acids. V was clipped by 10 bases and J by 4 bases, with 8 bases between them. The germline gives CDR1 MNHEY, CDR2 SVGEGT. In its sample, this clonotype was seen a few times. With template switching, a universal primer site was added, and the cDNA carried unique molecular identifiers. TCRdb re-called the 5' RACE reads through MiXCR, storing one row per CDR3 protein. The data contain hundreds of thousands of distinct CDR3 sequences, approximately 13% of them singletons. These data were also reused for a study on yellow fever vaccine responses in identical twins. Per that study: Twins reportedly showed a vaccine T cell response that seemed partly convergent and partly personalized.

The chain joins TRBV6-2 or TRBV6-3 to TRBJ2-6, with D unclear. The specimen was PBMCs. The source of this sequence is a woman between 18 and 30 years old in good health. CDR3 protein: CAILRGANVLTF. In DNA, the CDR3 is TGTGCCATACTCCGCGGGGCCAACGTCCTGACTTTC.